This T cell receptor (beta chain) was profiled in a study of T cells in Graves' hyperthyroidism and ophthalmopathy. Germline V gives CDR1 SGHRS, CDR2 YFSETQ. This CDR3 has 15 residues. Trimming took 4 bases from V and 6 from J; bases not matched to a gene: 8. Amplified TCR beta CDR3 regions came from RNA transcripts. Using the HTBI primer set, a first-round RT-PCR was run on the TCR CDR3. TCRdb re-analysed the multiplex PCR reads in MiXCR, keeping a single row per CDR3 protein. The sample carries 360,000 or so distinct CDR3 sequences, over 12% recorded once. The chain joins TRBV5-1 to TRBJ2-1, with 9 bases matching TRBD2. Material for sequencing was blood. This sequence was found in a woman aged 55-75 years with Graves' ophthalmopathy. CDR3 sequence: CASSPEASGINEQFF. The DNA of the CDR3 is TGCGCCAGCAGCCCGGAGGCTAGCGGGATCAATGAGCAGTTCTTC.